A selection of T cell receptor beta chains follows, all from one sample in a study of human T cells and chemical hapten exposure. One entry per CDR3 protein, called by TCRdb with MiXCR from the RACE reads. The sample consists of roughly 120,000 distinct CDR3 sequences, roughly 13% of them appearing once. Sequencing used whole blood, obtained in connection with sensitization to the hapten diphenylcyclopropenone (DPC). The receptors derive from a woman between 18 and 29 years old with alopecia areata. Some clones in this sample may be carry-over from other donors' samples. Both conserved end residues are part of each CDR3. A D gene is named only where the DNA matches it firmly. Clone size is shown for a subset of rows, as once, few, many or a class of expanded clone.

V,size,D,J,CDR3,DNA
TRBV7-8,many,-,TRBJ1-2,CASSFLEATNGYTF,TGTGCCAGCAGCTTCCTCGAAGCAACGAATGGCTACACCTTC
TRBV4-1,-,-,TRBJ2-1,CASSPQSNEQFF,TGCGCCAGCAGCCCACAGTCCAATGAGCAGTTCTTC
TRBV29-1,-,TRBD1,TRBJ1-2,CSVFPGQGFGGYGYTF,TGCAGCGTCTTCCCCGGACAGGGGTTTGGCGGCTATGGCTACACCTTC
TRBV6-2/TRBV6-3,many,-,TRBJ2-1,CASSYPTGAYNEQFF,TGTGCCAGCAGTTACCCCACCGGGGCTTACAATGAGCAGTTCTTC
TRBV7-8,few,-,TRBJ1-2,CASSLNPGVKNGYTF,TGTGCCAGCAGCTTAAATCCAGGGGTGAAAAATGGCTACACCTTC
TRBV6-6,-,-,TRBJ1-1,CASRLGGGTEAFF,TGTGCCAGCAGGCTAGGAGGTGGCACTGAAGCTTTCTTT
TRBV6-5,-,-,TRBJ2-3,CASSYSWEDTQYF,TGTGCCAGCAGTTACTCGTGGGAAGATACGCAGTATTTT
TRBV30,few,-,TRBJ1-2,CAWTGQGLYYGYTF,TGTGCCTGGACCGGCCAAGGACTATATTATGGCTACACCTTC
TRBV6-5,few,-,TRBJ2-1,CASSLRRGAYNEQFF,TGTGCCAGCAGTCTACGAAGGGGTGCCTACAATGAGCAGTTCTTC
TRBV24-1,few,-,TRBJ2-1,CATSGINNEQFF,TGTGCCACCAGTGGAATCAACAATGAGCAGTTCTTC
TRBV7-6,-,-,TRBJ1-3,CASSLAGSGNTIYF,TGTGCCAGCAGCTTAGCGGGCTCTGGAAACACCATATATTTT
TRBV7-9,many,-,TRBJ2-2,CASSLRTNTGELFF,TGTGCCAGCAGCCTCCGTACGAACACCGGGGAGCTGTTTTTT
TRBV6-5,few,-,TRBJ2-7,CASSPDQGSTTYEQYF,TGTGCCAGCAGTCCTGATCAAGGCAGTACGACCTACGAGCAGTACTTC
TRBV4-3,-,-,TRBJ2-5,CASSQDMEGQETQYF,TGCGCCAGCAGCCAAGATATGGAGGGCCAAGAGACCCAGTACTTC
TRBV6-1,-,-,TRBJ1-1,CASSAPPDSFTEAFF,TGTGCCAGCAGTGCCCCCCCGGACAGTTTTACTGAAGCTTTCTTT
TRBV10-3,few,TRBD1,TRBJ1-2,CAVLTGTVDGYTF,TGTGCCGTCCTAACCGGGACAGTGGATGGCTACACCTTC
TRBV12-3/TRBV12-4,-,-,TRBJ1-4,CASTSQRGSPKKKLFF,TGTGCCAGCACCTCCCAGAGGGGGAGCCCTAAGAAAAAACTGTTTTTT
TRBV7-2,-,-,TRBJ1-6,CASSLNDRTAGDSPLHF,TGTGCCAGCAGCTTAAATGACAGGACCGCGGGGGATTCACCCCTCCACTTT
TRBV18,many,TRBD2,TRBJ2-7,CASSLASGGALEFYEQYF,TGTGCCAGCTCACTGGCTAGCGGGGGGGCACTAGAATTCTACGAGCAGTACTTC
TRBV4-3,many,-,TRBJ2-2,CASSQVRGTGELFF,TGCGCCAGCAGCCAAGTTCGGGGCACCGGGGAGCTGTTTTTT
TRBV6-6,few,TRBD1,TRBJ1-5,CASSFQGARGNQPQHF,TGTGCCAGCAGTTTTCAGGGGGCGAGAGGCAATCAGCCCCAGCATTTT
TRBV6-5,few,TRBD1,TRBJ2-5,CASSRGTGYFQETQYF,TGTGCCAGCAGTCGAGGGACAGGCTATTTTCAAGAGACCCAGTACTTC
TRBV29-1,-,-,TRBJ2-1,CSARRGGASNEQFF,TGCAGCGCCCGAAGAGGGGGGGCCTCCAATGAGCAGTTCTTC
TRBV7-6,many,-,TRBJ1-3,CASSLELGHSGNTIYF,TGTGCCAGCAGCTTAGAGTTGGGACACTCTGGAAACACCATATATTTT
TRBV12-3/TRBV12-4,-,-,TRBJ2-1,CASSTTVSYNEQFF,TGTGCCAGCAGTACTACCGTCTCCTACAATGAGCAGTTCTTC
TRBV7-2,many,-,TRBJ2-7,CASSLVPGGLSYEQYF,TGTGCCAGCAGCTTAGTGCCGGGGGGCTTATCCTACGAGCAGTACTTC
TRBV28,many,TRBD1,TRBJ2-7,CASSPRLGGQGAYEQYF,TGTGCCAGCAGTCCCAGGCTCGGAGGACAGGGGGCCTACGAGCAGTACTTC
TRBV19,few,-,TRBJ1-2,CASSNLRVVGDYGYTF,TGTGCCAGTAGCAACCTTCGCGTGGTAGGGGACTATGGCTACACCTTC
TRBV7-2,-,-,TRBJ1-6,CASSLDVQGSNSPLHF,TGTGCCAGCAGCTTAGATGTGCAGGGGAGTAATTCACCCCTCCACTTT
TRBV7-6,-,TRBD2,TRBJ2-7,CASSLGSRGGVYEQYF,TGTGCCAGCAGCTTAGGTTCCCGCGGGGGGGTGTACGAGCAGTACTTC
TRBV27,-,-,TRBJ2-5,CASSLVLGRQETQYF,TGTGCCAGCAGTTTAGTTCTTGGCCGACAAGAGACCCAGTACTTC
TRBV7-3,few,TRBD1,TRBJ2-1,CASSLTPGQGSNPYNEQFF,TGTGCCAGCAGCTTAACCCCGGGACAGGGATCAAATCCCTACAATGAGCAGTTCTTC
TRBV6-6,many,-,TRBJ1-1,CASNPVPQGGAFF,TGTGCCAGCAATCCCGTCCCACAGGGAGGAGCTTTCTTT
TRBV20-1,many,-,TRBJ2-7,CSARLAHREVHEQYF,TGCAGTGCTAGACTTGCTCACAGGGAAGTTCACGAGCAGTACTTC
TRBV5-5,-,TRBD1,TRBJ1-2,CASSLEQGASYGYTF,TGTGCCAGCAGCTTGGAGCAGGGGGCGAGCTATGGCTACACCTTC
TRBV20-1,-,TRBD1,TRBJ2-4,CSATDRGTKNIQYF,TGCAGTGCTACGGACAGGGGAACCAAAAACATTCAGTACTTC
TRBV14,-,-,TRBJ1-2,CASSQDARVLSYTF,TGTGCCAGCAGCCAAGATGCACGGGTACTTAGCTACACCTTC
TRBV3-1,few,-,TRBJ2-3,CASSQADTDTQYF,TGTGCCAGCAGCCAAGCTGATACAGATACGCAGTATTTT
TRBV4-1,few,-,TRBJ1-1,CASSQGQGMGTEAFF,TGCGCCAGCAGCCAAGGGCAGGGGATGGGGACTGAAGCTTTCTTT
TRBV7-8,many,TRBD1,TRBJ1-3,CASSHTRGPGNTIYF,TGTGCCAGCAGCCACACTAGGGGGCCTGGAAACACCATATATTTT
TRBV10-3,many,-,TRBJ1-1,CAISASGNTEAFF,TGTGCCATCAGTGCAAGCGGGAACACTGAAGCTTTCTTT
TRBV12-3/TRBV12-4,few,-,TRBJ1-6,CACRQERGSPLHF,TGTGCCTGCAGGCAGGAAAGGGGCTCACCCCTCCACTTT
TRBV29-1,many,-,TRBJ1-1,CSVAGGGTAFF,TGCAGCGTTGCTGGGGGCGGAACGGCTTTCTTT
TRBV6-2/TRBV6-3,many,-,TRBJ1-2,CASSTAFKNYGYTF,TGTGCCAGCAGCACAGCTTTCAAAAACTATGGCTACACCTTC
TRBV20-1,-,-,TRBJ2-3,CSVGQGRGRGADTQYF,TGCAGTGTCGGACAGGGCAGAGGTCGGGGGGCAGATACGCAGTATTTT
TRBV18,-,TRBD1,TRBJ2-5,CASSPRQGWEPETQYF,TGTGCCAGCTCACCAAGACAGGGTTGGGAACCGGAGACCCAGTACTTC
TRBV25-1,-,-,TRBJ1-4,CASSEAAEKLFF,TGTGCCAGCAGTGAAGCCGCAGAAAAACTGTTTTTT